The clone carrying this T cell receptor (beta chain) occurred a few times. These data belong to a study of blood T cell repertoires in COVID-19. Study-wide context: Samples of COVID-19 (acute and convalescent) were obtained from the United States, Italy and Spain. The cDNA or gDNA used as material had been derived from T cells, B-cell-depleted T cells, or PBMCs.

The V gene lost 0 bases and the J gene lost 1 base, with 6 bases spanning the gap. The CDR3 length is 15 residues. The V gene's germline CDR1 is SGHTA and CDR2 FQGTGA. As handled by the study authors: Amplifying reference gene primers gave estimates of nucleated cell counts. Sequenced by immunoSEQ multiplex PCR; TCRdb stores in-frame clones only, minus some. V and J calls and clone size are given by that table; D and trimming were obtained from the DNA. This table holds roughly 130,000 clones, 75% to 90% found once. The source is a man in his 60s with active or convalescent COVID-19. The chain is built from TRBV7-3 and TRBJ2-2; D may be TRBD1 (5 bases). The specimen was peripheral blood. The CDR3 reads CASSLTTVNTGELFF. CDR3 nucleotide sequence: TGTGCCAGCAGCTTAACGACAGTGAACACCGGGGAGCTGTTTTTT.